This TCR beta chain was documented in a study of tissue T cells after allogeneic stem cell transplantation. Study details: Pathologist review favored tissue samples showing histologically apparent lymphocytes.

Data came from immunoSEQ multiplex PCR; TCRdb stores just in-frame clones and leaves some out. The table lists 8,000 or so clones, more than 60% of them singletons. The V gene's germline CDR1 is SQVTM and CDR2 ANQGSEA. The germline V and J ends were trimmed by 2 bases and 6 bases, with 11 bases remaining between them. The CDR3 runs 12 residues. The sample here was skin, taken at autopsy. This chain connects TRBV29-1 to TRBJ2-7, with D hard to call. This clonotype was sampled from a male patient at least 60 years old with steroid-refractory graft-versus-host disease after an allogeneic stem cell transplant. Some T cells may have originated in the graft donor. The CDR3 region is CSVESKNSEQYF. The CDR3, as DNA: TGCAGCGTTGAAAGTAAGAACTCCGAGCAGTACTTC.